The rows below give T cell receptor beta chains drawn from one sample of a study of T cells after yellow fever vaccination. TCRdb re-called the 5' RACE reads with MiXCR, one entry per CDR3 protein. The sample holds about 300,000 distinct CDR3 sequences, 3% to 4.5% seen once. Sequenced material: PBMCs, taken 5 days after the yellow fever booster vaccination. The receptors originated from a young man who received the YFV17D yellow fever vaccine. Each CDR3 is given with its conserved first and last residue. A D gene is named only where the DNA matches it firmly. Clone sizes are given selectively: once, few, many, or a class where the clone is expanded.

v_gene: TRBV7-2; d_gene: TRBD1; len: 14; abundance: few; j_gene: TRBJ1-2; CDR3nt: TGTGCCAGCAGCAACCTACAGGGGCCCCTTGGCTACACCTTC; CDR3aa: CASSNLQGPLGYTF
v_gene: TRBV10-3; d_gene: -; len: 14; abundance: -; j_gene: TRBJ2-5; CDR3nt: TGTGCCATCAGTGAGTCGAGGGCACAAGAGACCCAGTACTTC; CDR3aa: CAISESRAQETQYF
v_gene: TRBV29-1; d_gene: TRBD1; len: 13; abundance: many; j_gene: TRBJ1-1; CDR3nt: TGCAGCGCGCGGACAGGACTGAACACTGAAGCTTTCTTT; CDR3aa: CSARTGLNTEAFF
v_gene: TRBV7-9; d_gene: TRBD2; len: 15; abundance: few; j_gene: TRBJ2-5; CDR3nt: TGTGCCAGCAGCTTTACTAGCGGGGACCAAGAGACCCAGTACTTC; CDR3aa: CASSFTSGDQETQYF
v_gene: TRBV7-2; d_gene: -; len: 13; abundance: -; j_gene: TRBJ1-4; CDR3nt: TGTGCCAGCAGGCCTCCGAGCTCTGAAAAACTGTTTTTT; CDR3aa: CASRPPSSEKLFF
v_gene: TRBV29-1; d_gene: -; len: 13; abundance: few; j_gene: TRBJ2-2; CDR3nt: TGCAGCGTTGAAACCAGGGGGGACGGGGAGCTGTTTTTT; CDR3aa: CSVETRGDGELFF
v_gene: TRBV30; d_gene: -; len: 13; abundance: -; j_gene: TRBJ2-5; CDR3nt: TGTGCCTGGAGCGGTGTTGGGGGGGAGACCCAGTACTTC; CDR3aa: CAWSGVGGETQYF
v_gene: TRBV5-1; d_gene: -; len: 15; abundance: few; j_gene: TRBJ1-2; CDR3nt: TGCGCCAGCAGCTTGGTAGGGTTTCCTAACTATGGCTACACCTTC; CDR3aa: CASSLVGFPNYGYTF
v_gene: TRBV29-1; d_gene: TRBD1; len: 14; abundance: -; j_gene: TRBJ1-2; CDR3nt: TGCAGCGTTGAAGGGGACAGGAATTACTATGGCTACACCTTC; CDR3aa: CSVEGDRNYYGYTF
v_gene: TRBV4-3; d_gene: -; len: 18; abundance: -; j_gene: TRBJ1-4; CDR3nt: TGCGCCAGCAGCCAAGAGTGGGGTTACTCGTCAGGAGATGAAAAACTGTTTTTT; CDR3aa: CASSQEWGYSSGDEKLFF
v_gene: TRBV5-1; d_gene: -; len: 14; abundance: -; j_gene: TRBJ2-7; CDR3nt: TGCGCCAGCAGCGGTCCGGGGGCCTCCTACGAGCAGTACTTC; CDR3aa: CASSGPGASYEQYF
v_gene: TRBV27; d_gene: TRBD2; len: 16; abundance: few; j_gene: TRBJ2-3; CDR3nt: TGTGCCAGCAGTTTTGAGGCTAGCGGGGGTACAGATACGCAGTATTTT; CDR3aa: CASSFEASGGTDTQYF
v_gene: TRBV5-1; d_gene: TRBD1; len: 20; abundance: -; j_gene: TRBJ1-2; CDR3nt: TGCGCCAGCAGCTTACCGATGGAAAACACCCGACAGGGTCTTAAGTATGGCTACACCTTC; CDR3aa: CASSLPMENTRQGLKYGYTF
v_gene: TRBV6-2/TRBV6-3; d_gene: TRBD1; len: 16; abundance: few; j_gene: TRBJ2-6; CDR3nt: TGTGCCAGTCTACAGGGGGCCAACTCTGGGGCCAACGTCCTGACTTTC; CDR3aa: CASLQGANSGANVLTF
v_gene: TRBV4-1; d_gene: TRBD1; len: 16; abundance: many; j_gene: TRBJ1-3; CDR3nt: TGCGCCAGCAGTAGACAGGGGCCGAGCTCTGGAAACACCATATATTTT; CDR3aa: CASSRQGPSSGNTIYF
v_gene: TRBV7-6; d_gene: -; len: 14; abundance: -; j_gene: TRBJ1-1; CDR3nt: TGTGCCAGCAGCTTAGAGAGGGGAGGCACTGAAGCTTTCTTT; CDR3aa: CASSLERGGTEAFF
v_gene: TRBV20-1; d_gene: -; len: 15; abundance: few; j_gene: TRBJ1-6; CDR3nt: TGCAGTGCTAGAGTCTCAGGACCGTTAAATTCACCCCTCCACTTT; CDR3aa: CSARVSGPLNSPLHF